The 15 T cell receptor beta chains presented below share a single source sample, sequenced in a study of T cell responses to AZD1222 COVID-19 vaccine. TCRdb's copy holds only in-frame clones and misses some; the assay was immunoSEQ multiplex PCR. The sample lists 180,000 or so clones, roughly 94% occurring once. Sequencing was performed on peripheral blood, taken 28 days after the second AZD1222 dose. The receptors were sampled from an adult who received the AZD1222 COVID-19 vaccine.

The chain links TRBV25-1 to TRBJ2-1, with D possibly TRBD1 on 5 matching bases. The germline V and J ends were trimmed by 6 bases and 9 bases, with 15 bases remaining between them. Germline values: CDR1 MGHDK, CDR2 SYGVNS. CDR3 length: 13 amino acids. CDR3 in amino acids: CASRATLQGEQFF. DNA for the CDR3: TGTGCCAGCAGGGCGACACTCCAGGGTGAGCAGTTCTTC.

Details on this clone: The same CDR3 arises from other DNA sequences in this sample as well. The chain links TRBV18 to TRBJ1-1; 8 bases fit TRBD1. The CDR3 runs to 14 residues. The J segment lost 5 bases and the V segment lost 2 bases, leaving 4 bases of the junction unmatched. Germline CDR1 reads KGHSH; CDR2 reads LQKENI. The CDR3 nucleotides read TGTGCCAGCTCACCAGGACAGGGAGGGACTGAAGCTTTCTTT. As protein: CASSPGQGGTEAFF.

The V call is TRBV15, the J call TRBJ2-3; possible D gene TRBD2, 6 bases. The germline CDR1 and CDR2 sequences are LNHNV and YYDKDF (reference sequence). Trimming removed 3 bases at V and 7 bases at J, with 11 bases between. This CDR3 is 13 amino acids long. The CDR3 region is CATSRDGTYTQYF. The CDR3 DNA follows: TGTGCCACCAGCAGGGATGGGACTTATACGCAGTATTTT.

The chain combines TRBV11-2 with TRBJ1-4; the D gene is possibly TRBD1 (6 bases). Germline lookup yields CDR1 SGHAT and CDR2 FQNNGV. With 4 bases removed from V and 6 bases from J, the gap between germline ends came to 15 bases. This CDR3 contains 15 residues. Written as DNA, the CDR3 is TGTGCCAGCAGCTGGACAGCTGGACCGGATGAAAAACTGTTTTTT. Protein: CASSWTAGPDEKLFF.

This sequence joins TRBV19 and TRBJ1-2; D is possibly TRBD1 (5 bases). Germline values: CDR1 LNHDA, CDR2 SQIVND (reference sequence). This CDR3 has 13 amino acids. Trimming took off 1 base at V and 12 bases at J, with 15 bases between the two ends. The CDR3 region is CASSIAPIGGDTF. Written as DNA, the CDR3 is TGTGCCAGTAGTATAGCCCCCATCGGAGGGGACACCTTC.

The chain links TRBV15 to TRBJ2-3; 15 bases match TRBD2. CDR1 and CDR2 (germline): LNHNV, YYDKDF (reference sequence). This CDR3 is 18 amino acids long. The V segment lost 0 bases and the J segment 9 bases; nucleotides outside the gene matches: 10. The CDR3 spells CATSRDTGLAGGRLTQYF. Here the CDR3 DNA reads TGTGCCACCAGCAGAGATACGGGACTAGCGGGAGGACGGTTGACGCAGTATTTT. Full variable domain (outside the CDR3, taken from reference TRBV15 and TRBJ2-3): DAMVIQNPRYQVTQFGKPVTLSCSQTLNHNVMYWYQQKSSQAPKLLFHYYDKDFNNEADTPDNFQSRRPNTSFCFLDIRSPGLGDTAMYLCATSRDTGLAGGRLTQYFGPGTRLTVL.

In DNA, the CDR3 is TGTGCCAGCAGCCCCGCCTATCTGAATCAGCCCCAGCATTTT. This codes for CASSPAYLNQPQHF. The chain joins TRBV6-5 to TRBJ1-5; D call uncertain. CDR1 and CDR2 (germline): MNHEY, SVGAGI. V was trimmed by 6 bases and J by 4 bases, leaving 13 bases between them. The CDR3 is 14 residues long.

The chain links TRBV27 to TRBJ2-3; D not certain. V lost 3 bases and J 6 bases, leaving 16 bases between the germline ends. The V gene's germline CDR1 is MNHEY and CDR2 SMNVEV (reference sequence). This CDR3 is built from 15 residues. CDR3 nucleotide sequence: TGTGCCAGCAGTTTCACCACAGACCGGACCGATACGCAGTATTTT. Amino acids: CASSFTTDRTDTQYF.

The chain links TRBV6-2 or TRBV6-3 to TRBJ2-1, with D hard to call. The length of the CDR3 is 12 residues. V lost 6 bases and J lost 6, with 9 bases in between. The germline gives CDR1 MNHEY, CDR2 SVGEGT. Written as DNA, the CDR3 is TGTGCCAGCAGCACCGACATCAATGAGCAGTTCTTC. Translation: CASSTDINEQFF.

This sequence joins TRBV19 and TRBJ1-3; D uncertain. This CDR3 has 14 residues. V lost 8 bases and J 1 base, leaving 12 bases between the germline ends. Germline CDR1 is LNHDA and CDR2 is SQIVND (reference sequence). CDR3 sequence: CASGLRGSGNTIYF. CDR3 coding DNA: TGTGCCAGTGGGCTTCGGGGATCTGGAAACACCATATATTTT.

The genes are TRBV29-1 and TRBJ2-1; D is perhaps TRBD2 (5 bases). This CDR3 comprises 13 residues. V lost 6 bases and J lost 6, with 15 bases in between. Germline CDR1 is SQVTM and CDR2 is ANQGSEA. The CDR3 DNA sequence: TGCAGCGTCTACGCGGGCTTAGTCAATGAGCAGTTCTTC. This translates into CSVYAGLVNEQFF.

The V and J genes are TRBV11-2 and TRBJ2-1, with 7 nucleotides matching TRBD2. V lost 5 bases and J lost 15; bases outside the gene matches: 10. CDR1 is SGHAT, CDR2 FQNNGV, per germline. The CDR3 covers 12 residues. This CDR3 is CASSPMGGPWFF. In DNA form, the CDR3 reads TGTGCCAGCAGCCCGATGGGAGGGCCTTGGTTCTTC. Filled out from reference TRBV11-2 and TRBJ2-1, the complete variable domain reads EAGVAQSPRYKIIEKRQSVAFWCNPISGHATLYWYQQILGQGPKLLIQFQNNGVVDDSQLPKDRFSAERLKGVDSTLKIQPAKLEDSAVYLCASSPMGGPWFFGPGTRLTVL.

The rearrangement uses TRBV29-1 and TRBJ1-2; D remains ambiguous. Trimming stripped 0 bases from V and 8 bases from J, with 16 bases between. The CDR3 covers 14 residues. Germline CDR1 and CDR2: SQVTM and ANQGSEA. The CDR3 protein is CSVEDQAAPGGYTF. For the CDR3, the DNA is TGCAGCGTTGAAGATCAGGCCGCGCCCGGGGGCTACACCTTC.

J is TRBJ1-6 and V is TRBV4-1, with unresolved D. Germline V CDR1 and CDR2: MGHRA, YSYEKL. This CDR3 has 14 amino acids. The V and J ends lost 0 bases and 7 bases respectively, with 7 bases between them. The CDR3 region is CASSQDEGNSPLHF. CDR3 sequence (DNA): TGCGCCAGCAGCCAAGATGAGGGCAATTCACCCCTCCACTTT.

The chain employs TRBV19 and TRBJ1-2; D unresolved. The CDR3 contains 14 residues. Germline V lookup: CDR1 LNHDA, CDR2 SQIVND (reference sequence). V was pared by 7 bases and J by 7 bases, with 19 bases between. The CDR3 DNA follows: TGTGCCAGTACCGATCCGGGAGGAAGGGTTGGCTACACCTTC. As protein: CASTDPGGRVGYTF.